The next 15 T cell receptor beta chains were all read from a single sample in a study of blood T cell repertoires in COVID-19 (dated by TCRdb to about 2020). The library was built by means of the immunoSEQ multiplex PCR assay. TCRdb took this table from immuneACCESS and kept in-frame rearrangements with V and J called. Such tables lack part of the clones; where checked against another copy, unresolved V genes explain under half of the gap, and the rest is unexplained. Counted in this sample were roughly 220,000 clones; 75% to 85% of them appeared once. Of the sample, approximately 1.5% is held by the ten largest clones. The sample taken for sequencing was peripheral blood. All receptors come from a woman between 40 and 55 years old who had recovered from COVID-19.

The chain couples TRBV5-1 to TRBJ2-1, with 9 bases matching TRBD1. The trim removed 2 bases at V and 9 bases at J, leaving 3 bases unmatched. This CDR3 is built from 13 residues. Germline values: CDR1 SGHRS, CDR2 YFSETQ. The CDR3 loop is CASSFGTGTEQFF. The CDR3 DNA is TGCGCCAGCAGCTTTGGGACAGGGACTGAGCAGTTCTTC.

The rearrangement links TRBV12-5 to TRBJ1-1; 8 bases match TRBD1. This CDR3 is 15 amino acids long. Germline trimming cut 2 bases from V and 6 bases from J; bases unmatched to any gene: 8. Germline loops: CDR1 LGHNT, CDR2 FRNRAP. The DNA for the CDR3 is TGTGCTAGTGGTTTGCGCTGGGACAGGACATCTGAAGCTTTCTTT. It specifies CASGLRWDRTSEAFF.

V gene TRBV27 combines with J gene TRBJ1-5; 7 bases map to TRBD1. Trimming removed 3 bases from V and 0 bases from J; junction bases left unmatched: 14. CDR3 length: 19 amino acids. From germline, CDR1 is MNHEY and CDR2 SMNVEV (reference sequence). The CDR3 DNA is TGTGCCAGCAGTTTCCCAACTCCTCGGGACAGATATAGCAATCAGCCCCAGCATTTT. It specifies CASSFPTPRDRYSNQPQHF.

The chain uses TRBV6-1 and TRBJ1-6; no firm D call. This CDR3 region has 14 residues. Germline V lookup: CDR1 MNHNS, CDR2 SASEGT. Trimming took 0 bases from V and 9 from J, leaving 9 bases between them. This CDR3 is CASSEAWSGSPLHF. CDR3 bases: TGTGCCAGCAGTGAAGCTTGGTCGGGTTCACCCCTCCACTTT.

The chain joins TRBV7-2 to TRBJ2-7, with D possibly matching TRBD2 (5 bases). The CDR3 has 17 amino acids. Germline CDR1 and CDR2: SGHTA and FQGNSA. Between the trimmed V and J ends, which lost 5 bases and 3 bases, there was a span of 23 bases. The CDR3: CASSREGVVGFSYEQYF. The CDR3 DNA follows: TGTGCCAGCAGCCGTGAGGGCGTTGTGGGTTTTAGCTACGAGCAGTACTTC. Full variable domain (remainder filled in from reference TRBV7-2 and TRBJ2-7): GAGVSQSPSNKVTEKGKDVELRCDPISGHTALYWYRQSLGQGLEFLIYFQGNSAPDKSGLPSDRFSAERTGGSVSTLTIQRTQQEDSAVYLCASSREGVVGFSYEQYFGPGTRLTVT.

For the CDR3, the DNA is TGTGCCAGCTCACCACCGTCCCTTGACGGGATGAACACTGAAGCTTTCTTT. Its protein is CASSPPSLDGMNTEAFF. The chain is built from TRBV18 and TRBJ1-1; no reliable D call. The V gene's germline CDR1 is KGHSH and CDR2 LQKENI. Deletions cut 0 bases from V and 0 bases from J, with 14 bases between. The CDR3 is 17 amino acids.

V gene TRBV6-5 combines with J gene TRBJ2-3; D gene unclear. In germline, CDR1 is MNHEY, CDR2 SVGAGI. This CDR3 is built from 15 residues. Trimming cost V 3 bases and J 2 bases, with 12 bases left between them. CDR3 in DNA: TGTGCCAGCAGTTATGCAGGCTTCAACACAGATACGCAGTATTTT. Translating it yields CASSYAGFNTDTQYF.

This clone has only one observation. The rearrangement joins TRBV6-1 to TRBJ1-6, with TRBD1 matching 7 bases. The CDR3 is 15 residues long. The V segment lost 3 bases and the J segment 6 bases; nucleotides outside the gene matches: 5. Germline V lookup: CDR1 MNHNS, CDR2 SASEGT. CDR3 bases: TGTGCCAGCAGTGAGATGACAGGGACTAATTCACCCCTCCACTTT. Residues: CASSEMTGTNSPLHF.

This clone was observed a single time. This chain links TRBV3-1 (or the pseudogene TRBV3-2) with TRBJ1-3; the match to TRBD1 covers 9 bases. Germline V gene lookup returns CDR1 LGHDT and CDR2 YNNKEL (reference sequence). V lost 4 bases to trimming and J lost 6 bases; unmatched junction nucleotides: 4. The CDR3 length is 14 residues. The CDR3 loop reads CASSPGQGENTIYF. In DNA form, the CDR3 reads TGTGCCAGCAGCCCGGGACAGGGAGAAAACACCATATATTTT.

The chain has TRBV11-2 and TRBJ1-6, with D maybe TRBD1 (5 bases). The germline CDR1 and CDR2 sequences are SGHAT and FQNNGV. The CDR3 loop spans 15 amino acids. V shed 3 bases and J shed 6 bases, with 12 bases lying between them. The CDR3 bases are TGTGCCAGCAGCTTGGGACTTTCAGCTAATTCACCCCTCCACTTT. Its protein is CASSLGLSANSPLHF.

This clone has only one observation. J is TRBJ2-7 and V is TRBV5-6, with TRBD1 as a possible D gene (6 bases). Trimming cost V 4 bases and J 1 base, with 21 bases left between them. This CDR3 is 17 amino acids long. CDR1 and CDR2 from the germline V gene are SGHDT and YYEEEE. The CDR3 nucleotides are TGTGCCAGCAGCACCCTCTACCGGGACACACAGTCCTACGAGCAGTACTTC. It codes for CASSTLYRDTQSYEQYF.

The chain couples TRBV11-3 to TRBJ1-4, with TRBD1 identical over 10 bases. The CDR3 consists of 16 residues. J lost 4 bases, V lost 5 bases, and 7 bases had no gene match. Looked up from germline, CDR1 is SGHNT and CDR2 is YENEEA. Written as DNA, the CDR3 is TGTGCCAGCAGCACAGCTTGGGACAGGGGTAATGAAAAACTGTTTTTT. It is translated as CASSTAWDRGNEKLFF.

In this sample, this clone turned up a few times. The chain is built from TRBV5-1 and TRBJ1-5; possible D gene TRBD1, 5 bases. The germline gives CDR1 SGHRS, CDR2 YFSETQ. The CDR3 is 14 residues long. V lost 0 bases and J 7 bases, leaving 11 bases between the germline ends. CDR3 sequence reads: CASSLDSQGQPQHF. In DNA form, the CDR3 reads TGCGCCAGCAGCTTGGATAGTCAGGGCCAGCCCCAGCATTTT. Based on the CDR3 plus reference TRBV5-1 and TRBJ1-5, the full variable domain is KAGVTQTPRYLIKTRGQQVTLSCSPISGHRSVSWYQQTPGQGLQFLFEYFSETQRNKGNFPGRFSGRQFSNSRSEMNVSTLELGDSALYLCASSLDSQGQPQHFGDGTRLSIL.

The chain recombines TRBV6-5 with TRBJ2-1; 8 nucleotides align to TRBD2. From germline, CDR1 is MNHEY and CDR2 SVGAGI. The CDR3 is made up of 15 amino acids. V dropped 4 bases and J dropped 1; count of bases not matched to a gene: 3. The CDR3 nucleotides are TGTGCCAGCAGTTTAATAGCGGGGTCCTACAATGAGCAGTTCTTC. Its translation: CASSLIAGSYNEQFF.

The chain joins TRBV5-1 to TRBJ1-4; possibly TRBD1 for D (5 bases). The germline V gene has CDR1 SGHRS and CDR2 YFSETQ. The V end was cut by 4 bases, the J end by 4 bases, with 8 bases between. The CDR3 totals 13 residues. The CDR3 region is CASSPGINEKLFF. DNA for the CDR3: TGCGCCAGCAGCCCAGGGATTAATGAAAAACTGTTTTTT.